Below, 4 T cell receptor beta chains from the same sample are listed, as sequenced in a study of shared clonotypes between healthy human individuals. Profiling relied on immunoSEQ multiplex PCR, and the TCRdb table lists in-frame clones only, not all of them. This table has 550,000 to 700,000 clones, approximately 73% appearing once. The sequenced sample consisted of memory CD4+ T cells sorted from blood. This sample's subset: CD45RA-negative fraction. The receptors stem from a woman in her twenties or thirties in good health.

The chain has TRBV6-1 and TRBJ2-1, with 12 bases that match TRBD2. V lost 11 bases to trimming and J lost 3 bases; unmatched junction nucleotides: 5. Germline V CDR1 and CDR2: MNHNS, SASEGT. The CDR3 is made up of 14 amino acids. CDR3 protein: CAGGLAGNYNEQFF. The CDR3 DNA reads TGTGCCGGGGGACTAGCGGGTAACTACAATGAGCAGTTCTTC.

The rearrangement links TRBV10-2 to TRBJ1-5, with D possibly matching TRBD1 (6 bases). The CDR3 spans 16 residues. Germline CDR1 is WSHSY and CDR2 is SAAADI. V was cut by 8 bases and J by 0 bases, with 17 bases left in between. CDR3 region: CASSRGAAYSNQPQHF. CDR3 sequence (DNA): TGCGCCAGCTCCCGGGGGGCAGCGTATAGCAATCAGCCCCAGCATTTT.

The chain is built from TRBV2 and TRBJ1-3; D perhaps matches TRBD1 (5 bases). V gave up 6 bases and J gave up 0 bases, with 18 bases separating them. Germline loops: CDR1 SNHLY, CDR2 FYNNEI. This CDR3 comprises 17 residues. CDR3 sequence reads: CASRYRDLPFSGNTIYF. In nucleotides, the CDR3 is TGTGCCAGCAGATACCGGGACCTGCCTTTCTCTGGAAACACCATATATTTT.

This chain joins TRBV13 and TRBJ2-2; 7 bases are a match to TRBD2. The CDR3 length is 15 residues. V lost 4 bases to trimming and J lost 1 base; unmatched junction nucleotides: 3. Germline V gene lookup returns CDR1 PRHDT and CDR2 FYEKMQ (reference sequence). CDR3 in amino acids: CASSSGTMNTGELFF. The CDR3 DNA reads TGTGCCAGCAGCTCCGGGACTATGAACACCGGGGAGCTGTTTTTT.